These T cell receptor beta chains were read from a single sample in a study of OX40 agonist ivuxolimab in advanced cancers. Using immunoSEQ multiplex PCR, the repertoire was profiled, and TCRdb retains in-frame clones only, with some absent. The table records approximately 58,000 clones, 70% to 90% of them present only once. The sample here was CD4+ or CD8+ T cells sorted from blood, taken in a trial of the OX40 agonist ivuxolimab. The receptors shown here come from an adult with an advanced solid tumor such as melanoma, head and neck, liver or kidney cancer. Both conserved end residues are part of each CDR3. The order of the fields is D gene, V gene, J gene, clone size, CDR3 protein, CDR3 DNA. The D gene is left open where the match is weak. Clone size appears in some rows only: once, few, many, or a class for an expanded clone.

.,TRBV30,TRBJ2-7,.,CAWSGTSLGEQYF,TGTGCCTGGAGCGGTACTAGCCTCGGCGAGCAGTACTTC
.,TRBV7-2,TRBJ2-3,.,CASSLGGDFPADTQYF,TGTGCCAGCAGCTTAGGGGGGGACTTCCCAGCAGATACGCAGTATTTT
TRBD1,TRBV5-6,TRBJ2-7,.,CASSLTGAREQYF,TGTGCCAGCAGCTTAACAGGGGCCCGCGAGCAGTACTTC
.,TRBV27,TRBJ1-5,once,CASSLSPGGNQPQHF,TGTGCCAGCAGTCTGAGTCCGGGGGGCAATCAGCCCCAGCATTTT
.,TRBV7-3,TRBJ2-1,.,CASSLSSRYNEQFF,TGTGCCAGCAGCTTATCTAGCAGATACAATGAGCAGTTCTTC
.,TRBV7-3,TRBJ2-3,.,CASTDQGQGTDTQYF,TGTGCCAGCACAGATCAGGGGCAAGGCACAGATACGCAGTATTTT
.,TRBV15,TRBJ2-2,.,CATSARAYTGELFF,TGTGCCACCAGCGCCCGGGCTTACACCGGGGAGCTGTTTTTT
.,TRBV6-5,TRBJ2-1,.,CASSQGAGVVQFF,TGTGCCAGCAGTCAAGGGGCAGGGGTAGTGCAGTTCTTC
.,TRBV5-4,TRBJ2-7,.,CASSLAGLSEQYF,TGTGCCAGCAGCTTGGCAGGGTTAAGCGAGCAGTACTTC
.,TRBV6-4,TRBJ1-1,.,CASRINGGETEAFF,TGTGCCAGCAGGATTAACGGGGGGGAGACTGAAGCTTTCTTT
.,TRBV29-1,TRBJ2-2,.,CSVVGLNTGELFF,TGCAGCGTTGTTGGTTTGAACACCGGGGAGCTGTTTTTT
.,TRBV11-2,TRBJ2-3,once,CASSLVQGRTQYF,TGTGCCAGCAGCTTAGTCCAGGGTAGGACGCAGTATTTT
.,TRBV7-6,TRBJ2-5,.,CASSLVQGRETQYF,TGTGCCAGCAGCTTAGTACAGGGTCGGGAGACCCAGTACTTC
TRBD2,TRBV7-2,TRBJ2-7,.,CASSPHGTSDEQYF,TGTGCCAGCAGCCCCCACGGGACTAGCGACGAGCAGTACTTC
.,TRBV6-1,TRBJ2-7,.,CASSERTYPYEQYF,TGTGCCAGCAGTGAACGGACCTATCCCTACGAGCAGTACTTC
.,TRBV18,TRBJ2-7,.,CASSPLGDIYEQYF,TGTGCCAGCTCACCACTTGGTGATATCTACGAGCAGTACTTC
.,TRBV28,TRBJ1-2,few,CASKTRANYGYTF,TGTGCCAGCAAGACCAGGGCTAACTATGGCTACACCTTC
TRBD1,TRBV28,TRBJ2-7,.,CASSLPGQGTSYEQYF,TGTGCCAGCAGTTTACCGGGACAGGGTACTTCATACGAGCAGTACTTC
.,TRBV29-1,TRBJ2-7,.,CSVEQGYEQYF,TGCAGCGTGGAACAGGGATACGAGCAGTACTTC
.,TRBV30,TRBJ2-7,.,CAWSPGTDTYEQYF,TGTGCCTGGAGTCCAGGGACCGATACCTACGAGCAGTACTTC
.,TRBV5-1,TRBJ2-4,.,CASSPRVADNIQYF,TGCGCCAGCAGCCCCCGGGTAGCGGACAACATTCAGTACTTC
.,TRBV7-2,TRBJ1-1,.,CASSPSVGTAFF,TGTGCCAGCAGCCCAAGCGTAGGGACAGCTTTCTTT
.,TRBV7-2,TRBJ2-7,.,CASSPGGRYEQYF,TGTGCCAGCAGCCCCGGGGGGCGGTACGAGCAGTACTTC
.,TRBV5-4,TRBJ2-7,.,CASSPAGAAYEQYF,TGTGCCAGCAGCCCGGCCGGAGCTGCCTACGAGCAGTACTTC
TRBD1,TRBV7-8,TRBJ1-5,.,CASTQTRDRSNQPQHF,TGTGCCAGCACCCAGACCCGGGACAGGTCAAATCAGCCCCAGCATTTT
.,TRBV2,TRBJ1-5,.,CASSEDGQPQHF,TGTGCCAGCAGTGAAGACGGCCAGCCCCAGCATTTT
.,TRBV9,TRBJ2-3,.,CASSASSPTRQADTQYF,TGTGCCAGCAGCGCTAGTAGTCCGACCCGGCAGGCAGATACGCAGTATTTT
.,TRBV27,TRBJ2-5,.,CASSVRLGGETQYF,TGTGCCAGCAGTGTAAGGCTTGGAGGGGAGACCCAGTACTTC
TRBD1,TRBV6-5,TRBJ1-1,once,CASSPDRGYDTEAFF,TGTGCCAGCAGTCCCGACAGGGGTTACGACACTGAAGCTTTCTTT
TRBD1,TRBV18,TRBJ1-2,.,CASSPGTGGVYGYTF,TGTGCCAGCTCACCCGGGACAGGGGGAGTCTATGGCTACACCTTC
.,TRBV5-1,TRBJ2-2,.,CASSLGGTTGELFF,TGCGCCAGCAGCTTAGGCGGAACCACCGGGGAGCTGTTTTTT
.,TRBV19,TRBJ2-7,.,CASSQTGGEQYF,TGTGCCAGTAGTCAAACAGGCGGCGAGCAGTACTTC
TRBD1,TRBV5-6,TRBJ1-5,.,CASSLGQGLNQPQHF,TGTGCCAGCAGCTTGGGACAGGGATTGAATCAGCCCCAGCATTTT
.,TRBV30,TRBJ2-3,.,CAWSGASDTQYF,TGTGCCTGGAGTGGTGCGAGTGATACGCAGTATTTT
TRBD1,TRBV30,TRBJ1-1,.,CAWSGGQAELEAFF,TGTGCCTGGAGCGGGGGACAGGCCGAACTTGAAGCTTTCTTT
TRBD1,TRBV28,TRBJ1-5,.,CASRTYTGTGNQPQHF,TGTGCCAGCAGGACGTATACCGGGACAGGGAACCAGCCCCAGCATTTT
.,TRBV5-1,TRBJ1-2,.,CASSLVGGYYGYTF,TGCGCCAGCAGCTTGGTTGGGGGGTACTATGGCTACACCTTC
.,TRBV6-5,TRBJ2-7,.,CASSYSNLAAYEQYF,TGTGCCAGCAGTTACTCGAACCTAGCAGCCTACGAGCAGTACTTC
.,TRBV5-1,TRBJ2-3,.,CASSPLGSTDTQYF,TGCGCCAGCAGCCCCCTAGGGAGCACAGATACGCAGTATTTT
TRBD2,TRBV5-6,TRBJ2-7,.,CASRPGLATYEQYF,TGTGCCAGCAGACCGGGACTAGCGACCTACGAGCAGTACTTC
.,TRBV27,TRBJ2-7,.,CASSPRRGSYEQYF,TGTGCCAGCAGTCCGCGGCGGGGCTCCTACGAGCAGTACTTC
.,TRBV28,TRBJ1-2,.,CASRASYNYGYTF,TGTGCCAGCAGGGCAAGTTACAACTATGGCTACACCTTC
.,TRBV4-3,TRBJ2-1,.,CASSQEWANEQFF,TGCGCCAGCAGCCAAGAATGGGCTAATGAGCAGTTCTTC
.,TRBV10-3,TRBJ2-5,.,CAISEGPVGTQYF,TGTGCCATCAGTGAGGGCCCGGTGGGGACCCAGTACTTC
.,TRBV5-1,TRBJ1-1,.,CASTPSGYTEAFF,TGCGCCAGCACTCCTTCGGGGTACACTGAAGCTTTCTTT
TRBD1,TRBV23-1,TRBJ1-1,.,CASSPGRDRGTEAFF,TGCGCCAGCAGTCCTGGAAGGGACAGGGGCACTGAAGCTTTCTTT
TRBD2,TRBV28,TRBJ2-3,.,CASKPGLAKSTDTQYF,TGTGCCAGCAAACCGGGACTAGCGAAAAGCACAGATACGCAGTATTTT
.,TRBV6-5,TRBJ1-5,.,CASSSSLNQPQHF,TGTGCCAGCAGTTCATCTCTCAATCAGCCCCAGCATTTT
TRBD2,TRBV29-1,TRBJ2-1,.,CSVEMTGTSGINEQFF,TGCAGCGTTGAAATGACCGGGACTAGCGGGATCAATGAGCAGTTCTTC
TRBD1,TRBV4-3,TRBJ2-5,.,CASSQARTGGTETQYF,TGCGCCAGCAGCCAAGCCAGGACAGGGGGCACGGAGACCCAGTACTTC
TRBD2,TRBV7-2,TRBJ2-3,once,CASSPAGGTDTQYF,TGTGCCAGCAGCCCAGCGGGAGGCACAGATACGCAGTATTTT
TRBD2,TRBV18,TRBJ2-1,.,CASSPSGGYNEQFF,TGTGCCAGCTCCCCTAGCGGAGGCTACAATGAGCAGTTCTTC
.,TRBV6-5,TRBJ1-5,.,CASSAGTRDQPQHF,TGTGCCAGCAGTGCAGGGACGAGGGATCAGCCCCAGCATTTT
.,TRBV7-3,TRBJ1-2,.,CASSPSGVSYGYTF,TGTGCCAGCAGCCCCTCGGGGGTCTCCTATGGCTACACCTTC
TRBD2,TRBV2,TRBJ2-1,.,CASRAGTINNEQFF,TGTGCCAGCAGGGCCGGGACTATTAACAATGAGCAGTTCTTC